These 5 T cell receptor beta chains originate from one sample sequenced in a study of chemoradiotherapy in HPV16-positive cancers. Sequenced by immunoSEQ multiplex PCR; TCRdb stores in-frame clones only, minus some. The profile covers around 62,000 clones, with about nine tenths appearing a single time and more than 3.5% taken by the ten largest. The sequencing used blood, collected from a patient who underwent chemoradiotherapy. These receptors all come from a human donor with HPV-associated anogenital cancer.

This chain links TRBV4-1 with TRBJ1-2, with D perhaps TRBD1 (5 bases). V lost 3 bases and J lost 6, with 20 bases in between. This CDR3 has 16 residues. Germline V CDR1 and CDR2: MGHRA, YSYEKL. The CDR3 sequence is CASSHPAKKGSDGYTF. The CDR3 DNA is TGCGCCAGCAGCCACCCGGCCAAAAAGGGGAGCGATGGCTACACCTTC.

This chain's CDR3 is CASSFTDSLTNEKLFF. CDR3 DNA sequence: TGCGCCAGCAGCTTTACAGACAGTCTAACTAATGAAAAACTGTTTTTT. The gene calls are TRBV5-1 and TRBJ1-4; D is perhaps TRBD1 (5 bases). The CDR3 has 16 amino acids. V was clipped by 2 bases and J by 1 base, with 12 bases between them. Germline V lookup: CDR1 SGHRS, CDR2 YFSETQ.

This clone was observed a single time. The CDR3 DNA is TGTGCCAGCAGCCAAGGTCCCTACGAGCAGTACTTC. Translating it yields CASSQGPYEQYF. The genes are TRBV14 and TRBJ2-7; no definite D call. This CDR3 region has 12 residues. V shed 1 base and J shed 2 bases, with 3 bases lying between them. CDR1 and CDR2 (germline): SGHDN, FVKESK.

V gene TRBV9 combines with J gene TRBJ2-6; TRBD1 might be the D (5 bases). With 0 bases removed from V and 0 bases from J, the gap between germline ends came to 16 bases. Germline CDR1 and CDR2: SGDLS and YYNGEE. This CDR3 is 19 amino acids long. CDR3 sequence: CASSVEGVGISSGANVLTF. The DNA of the CDR3 is TGTGCCAGCAGCGTAGAAGGGGTAGGGATAAGCTCTGGGGCCAACGTCCTGACTTTC.

The chain links TRBV29-1 to TRBJ1-1; 7 bases are a match to TRBD1. The CDR3 is 15 residues long. After removal of 7 bases from V and 4 bases from J, the junction contained 15 bases not matched to a gene. Looked up from germline, CDR1 is SQVTM and CDR2 is ANQGSEA. The CDR3 bases are TGCAGCGCTCAGCGGGGGACAGATTTGGGCACTGAAGCTTTCTTT. It codes for CSAQRGTDLGTEAFF.